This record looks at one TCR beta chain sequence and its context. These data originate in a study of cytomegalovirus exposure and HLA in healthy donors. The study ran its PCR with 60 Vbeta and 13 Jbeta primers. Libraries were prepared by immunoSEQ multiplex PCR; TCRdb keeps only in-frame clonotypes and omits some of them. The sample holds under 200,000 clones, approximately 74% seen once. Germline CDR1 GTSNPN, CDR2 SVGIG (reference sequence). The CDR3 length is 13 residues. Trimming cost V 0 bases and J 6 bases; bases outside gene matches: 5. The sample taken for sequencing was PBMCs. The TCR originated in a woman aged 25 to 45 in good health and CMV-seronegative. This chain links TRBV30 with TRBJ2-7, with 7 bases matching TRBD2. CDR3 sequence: CAWSVLASGEQYF. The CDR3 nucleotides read TGTGCCTGGAGTGTACTGGCTAGCGGCGAGCAGTACTTC.